These 21 T cell receptor beta chains were sequenced from one sample in a study of blood T cell repertoires in COVID-19 (dated by TCRdb to 2018 to 2021). The library was prepared using the immunoSEQ multiplex PCR assay. Not all clones reach the TCRdb copy of this immuneACCESS table, which keeps in-frame sequences only. Checked studies attribute under half of the gap to unresolved V genes and leave the rest unexplained. This sample lists 300,000 to 400,000 clones; around 87% were detected once. About 6% of the sample is taken by the ten largest. Material for sequencing was peripheral blood. The source of these receptors is a woman aged 45-60 years with COVID-19, enrolled during active disease.

This chain joins TRBV5-8 and TRBJ1-3; 9 bases fit TRBD1. The CDR3 is made up of 16 amino acids. Germline trimming cut 4 bases from V and 2 bases from J; bases unmatched to any gene: 7. Germline loops: CDR1 SGHTS, CDR2 YDEGEE. The CDR3 loop reads CASSAYRGRAGNTIYF. CDR3 bases: TGTGCCAGCAGCGCGTACAGGGGGCGCGCTGGAAACACCATATATTTT. Based on the CDR3 plus reference TRBV5-8 and TRBJ1-3, the full variable domain is EAGVTQSPTHLIKTRGQQATLRCSPISGHTSVYWYQQALGLGLQFLLWYDEGEERNRGNFPPRFSGRQFPNYSSELNVNALELEDSALYLCASSAYRGRAGNTIYFGEGSWLTVV.

This chain uses TRBV4-2 with TRBJ1-1; D remains ambiguous. The CDR3 has 15 residues. V lost 3 bases and J lost 1, with 12 bases in between. Germline CDR1 reads LGHNA; CDR2 reads YNFKEQ. CDR3 loop: CASSQVQIRNTEAFF. The CDR3 DNA sequence: TGTGCCAGCAGCCAGGTACAGATCCGGAACACTGAAGCTTTCTTT.

This chain links TRBV2 with TRBJ1-4, with a tentative D call TRBD1 (5 bases). Looked up from germline, CDR1 is SNHLY and CDR2 is FYNNEI. Trimming cost V 6 bases and J 8 bases, with 19 bases left between them. The CDR3 has 15 residues. Here the CDR3 reads CASSPITQGGEKLFF. The CDR3 DNA is TGTGCCAGCAGCCCGATAACCCAGGGTGGGGAAAAACTGTTTTTT.

The rearrangement links TRBV5-6 to TRBJ2-3; 9 bases align to TRBD2. The CDR3 totals 18 residues. V dropped 0 bases and J dropped 4; count of bases not matched to a gene: 12. The germline CDR1 and CDR2 sequences are SGHDT and YYEEEE. CDR3 residues: CASSLGLGAGGPADTQYF. CDR3 in DNA: TGTGCCAGCAGCTTGGGGCTCGGTGCGGGAGGGCCCGCAGATACGCAGTATTTT. Full variable domain (rest looked up from reference TRBV5-6 and TRBJ2-3): DAGVTQSPTHLIKTRGQQVTLRCSPKSGHDTVSWYQQALGQGPQFIFQYYEEEERQRGNFPDRFSGHQFPNYSSELNVNALLLGDSALYLCASSLGLGAGGPADTQYFGPGTRLTVL.

The chain has TRBV11-2 and TRBJ1-3; maybe TRBD1 (5 bases). CDR3 length: 18 residues. Trimming removed 0 bases from V and 3 bases from J, with 18 bases in between. Germline V gene lookup returns CDR1 SGHAT and CDR2 FQNNGV. CDR3 in DNA: TGTGCCAGCAGCTTAGATCTCTTCGCAGGGTCTTTTGGAAACACCATATATTTT. This sequence encodes CASSLDLFAGSFGNTIYF.

The CDR3 region is CASRLSDTQYF. The CDR3 DNA reads TGCGCCAGTAGACTATCCGATACGCAGTATTTT. The J gene is TRBJ2-3, the V gene TRBV5-1; perhaps TRBD2 as D (5 bases). This CDR3 comprises 11 residues. Trimming pared 8 bases from V and 6 bases from J, leaving 10 bases between. Per the germline V gene, CDR1 is SGHRS and CDR2 is YFSETQ.

The V call is TRBV5-1, the J call TRBJ2-7; unclear D gene. The V end lost 4 bases, the J end lost 0 bases, and 8 bases lay between the germline ends. CDR1 SGHRS and CDR2 YFSETQ come from the germline V gene. The CDR3 is 13 amino acids. Here the CDR3 DNA reads TGCGCCAGCAGCCGAGATGCCTCCTACGAGCAGTACTTC. It specifies CASSRDASYEQYF.

Here the CDR3 reads CASSDRTGGRYEQYF. As DNA, the CDR3 is TGTGCCAGCAGTGACCGGACAGGGGGTAGGTACGAGCAGTACTTC. The V gene is TRBV6-1, the J gene TRBJ2-7, with 10 nucleotides matching TRBD1. The V segment lost 3 bases and the J segment 4 bases; nucleotides outside the gene matches: 6. Germline V gives CDR1 MNHNS, CDR2 SASEGT. The CDR3 sequence is 15 residues long.

The rearrangement links TRBV10-3 to TRBJ2-1; TRBD2 aligns across 11 bases. The germline V gene has CDR1 ENHRY and CDR2 SYGVKD. The CDR3 has 15 amino acids. V lost 6 bases and J lost 7; bases outside the gene matches: 8. For the CDR3, the DNA is TGTGCCATCAGGCCCGGGACTAGCGGCGATAATGAGCAGTTCTTC. This translates into CAIRPGTSGDNEQFF.

The genes are TRBV19 and TRBJ2-7; 9 positions match TRBD2. Germline lookup yields CDR1 LNHDA and CDR2 SQIVND (reference sequence). With 3 bases clipped from V and 2 bases from J, the junction kept 5 bases outside the gene matches. CDR3 size: 15 residues. The CDR3 region is CASSMGSGGTYEQYF. DNA for the CDR3: TGTGCCAGTAGTATGGGTAGCGGGGGCACCTACGAGCAGTACTTC.

The chain recombines TRBV5-5 with TRBJ2-7, with D possibly TRBD2 on 5 matching bases. V shed 2 bases and J shed 3 bases, with 9 bases lying between them. The CDR3 runs to 13 residues. CDR1 and CDR2 from the germline V gene are SGHKS and YYEKEE (reference sequence). CDR3: CASSFPEGYEQYF. The CDR3 coding sequence is TGTGCCAGCAGCTTCCCTGAGGGCTACGAGCAGTACTTC. The full variable domain, its missing parts supplied by reference TRBV5-5 and TRBJ2-7, is DAGVTQSPTHLIKTRGQQVTLRCSPISGHKSVSWYQQVLGQGPQFIFQYYEKEERGRGNFPDRFSARQFPNYSSELNVNALLLGDSALYLCASSFPEGYEQYFGPGTRLTVT.

This rearrangement joins TRBV7-6 to TRBJ2-2; TRBD1 might be the D (5 bases). Between the trimmed V and J ends, which lost 1 base and 6 bases, there was a span of 15 bases. CDR3 length: 16 residues. Looked up from germline, CDR1 is SGHVS and CDR2 is FNYEAQ. The CDR3 reads CASSLEGYSGAGELFF. The CDR3 coding sequence is TGTGCCAGCAGCTTAGAGGGGTACAGTGGCGCCGGGGAGCTGTTTTTT.

A single count supports this clone. The chain is built from TRBV27 and TRBJ2-2, with D possibly TRBD2 on 5 matching bases. V lost 2 bases and J lost 3, with 7 bases in between. Germline V gene data show CDR1 as MNHEY and CDR2 as SMNVEV (reference sequence). The CDR3 runs 14 residues. CDR3 bases: TGTGCCAGCAGTTTAGTTAGCGACACCGGGGAGCTGTTTTTT. Translating it yields CASSLVSDTGELFF.

V usage is TRBV19 and J usage is TRBJ2-3, with no clear D. Germline CDR1 reads LNHDA; CDR2 reads SQIVND (reference sequence). This CDR3 is built from 13 residues. Trimming cost V 5 bases and J 0 bases, with 6 bases left between them. The CDR3 is CASSVTSTDTQYF. In DNA form, the CDR3 reads TGTGCCAGTAGTGTAACTAGCACAGATACGCAGTATTTT.

V is TRBV18 and J is TRBJ1-3, with 9 bases lining up with TRBD1. J lost 4 bases, V lost 2 bases, and 6 bases had no gene match. CDR1 is KGHSH, CDR2 LQKENI, per germline. This CDR3 region has 16 residues. The CDR3 DNA sequence: TGTGCCAGCTCACCAGAACAGGGGGCGCGGGGAAACACCATATATTTT. It yields the protein CASSPEQGARGNTIYF.

The chain joins TRBV4-3 to TRBJ1-1; a weak D match, TRBD1 (6 bases). The CDR3 is 13 residues long. Per the germline V gene, CDR1 is LGHNA and CDR2 is YSLEER. Trimming cost V 5 bases and J 6 bases, with 13 bases left between them. The CDR3 sequence is CASSATGRSEAFF. Here the CDR3 DNA reads TGCGCCAGCAGCGCTACAGGGCGCTCTGAAGCTTTCTTT.

In nucleotides, the CDR3 is TGTGCCAGCAGTGGCCGTGGGGGGGCCAACTACGAGCAGTACTTC. Its protein product is CASSGRGGANYEQYF. V usage is TRBV6-2 or TRBV6-3 and J usage is TRBJ2-7; possibly TRBD2 for D (7 bases). V was pared by 5 bases and J by 3 bases, with 17 bases between. CDR1 MNHEY and CDR2 SVGEGT come from the germline V gene. The CDR3 runs to 15 residues.

This chain links TRBV4-2 with TRBJ2-1; 9 bases match TRBD2. The germline CDR1 and CDR2 sequences are LGHNA and YNFKEQ. The CDR3 is made up of 18 amino acids. V was clipped by 1 base and J by 10 bases; unmatched bases: 17. CDR3 region: CASSQGVKGLAKEEEQFF. The CDR3 DNA is TGTGCCAGCAGCCAAGGGGTAAAGGGACTAGCCAAAGAGGAGGAGCAGTTCTTC.

This rearrangement joins TRBV15 to TRBJ2-7; TRBD2 is a possible D gene (7 bases). Trimming removed 0 bases from V and 5 bases from J, with 17 bases in between. The CDR3 is 16 residues long. Germline V gene lookup returns CDR1 LNHNV and CDR2 YYDKDF (reference sequence). The CDR3 DNA sequence: TGTGCCACCAGCAGAGATCGAGCGGGGAAGGGGGACGAGCAGTACTTC. Translation gives CATSRDRAGKGDEQYF.

The chain recombines TRBV30 with TRBJ1-2, with a tentative D call TRBD1 (6 bases). The CDR3 spans 16 residues. Trimming removed 0 bases at V and 8 bases at J, with 22 bases between. Germline V gene data show CDR1 as GTSNPN and CDR2 as SVGIG (reference sequence). In DNA form, the CDR3 reads TGTGCCTGGAGTGTAAGTTCGCGGACAGCCGTGAACGGCTACACCTTC. This encodes CAWSVSSRTAVNGYTF.

The rearrangement uses TRBV9 and TRBJ2-1, with 8 bases lining up with TRBD2. Germline V lookup: CDR1 SGDLS, CDR2 YYNGEE. The CDR3 runs to 18 residues. V lost 0 bases to trimming and J lost 0 bases; unmatched junction nucleotides: 8. The CDR3 DNA follows: TGTGCCAGCAGCGTAGGACTAGCGTTCGGAAGCTCCTACAATGAGCAGTTCTTC. Protein product: CASSVGLAFGSSYNEQFF.